These 4 T cell receptor beta chains came from one sample sequenced in a study of cytomegalovirus exposure and HLA in healthy donors. PCR employed 60 Vbeta and 13 Jbeta primers. Using immunoSEQ multiplex PCR, the repertoire was profiled, and TCRdb retains in-frame clones only, with some absent. The top ten hold around 18% of the sample, which has 100,000 to 150,000 clones, 70% to 90% seen once. Sequencing was done on a sample of PBMCs. These receptors were collected from a man aged 18 to 30 in good health and CMV-seropositive.

The V gene is TRBV27, the J gene TRBJ1-5, with 8 bases aligning to TRBD1. The CDR3 totals 18 residues. Looked up from germline, CDR1 is MNHEY and CDR2 is SMNVEV (reference sequence). Trimming at V came to 3 bases and at J to 2 bases, leaving 12 bases not matched to a gene. The chain's CDR3 is CASSLGTPGGAGNQPQHF. CDR3 coding DNA: TGTGCCAGCAGTTTGGGTACCCCAGGGGGCGCCGGCAATCAGCCCCAGCATTTT.

The chain has TRBV28 and TRBJ2-7; D is perhaps TRBD2 (7 bases). The germline V gene has CDR1 MDHEN and CDR2 SYDVKM. The CDR3 totals 13 residues. Trimming stripped 3 bases from V and 10 bases from J, with 16 bases between. The CDR3 coding sequence is TGTGCCAGCAGTTTTAGGGGGGGCGCGGAACAGTACTTC. Translation: CASSFRGGAEQYF. The full variable domain, completed using reference TRBV28 and TRBJ2-7, is DVKVTQSSRYLVKRTGEKVFLECVQDMDHENMFWYRQDPGLGLRLIYFSYDVKMKEKGDIPEGYSVSREKKERFSLILESASTNQTSMYLCASSFRGGAEQYFGPGTRLTVT.

The rearrangement uses TRBV7-6 and TRBJ1-6, with D unresolved. The V and J ends lost 4 bases and 7 bases respectively, with 20 bases between them. CDR1 and CDR2 (germline): SGHVS, FNYEAQ. The CDR3 has 17 amino acids. As DNA, the CDR3 is TGTGCCAGCAGCTCTCCTTCGGGAGCGGAAAAGAATTCACCCCTCCACTTT. Translation gives CASSSPSGAEKNSPLHF.

About this clone itself: At one of its ends the junction is not consistent with the germline gene, which may arise from a read error. The chain employs TRBV6-5 and TRBJ2-2; D is possibly TRBD2 (5 bases). Germline loops: CDR1 MNHEY, CDR2 SVGAGI. This CDR3 is built from 13 residues. CDR3 bases: TGTGCCAGCAGTTTAGGTGAAACCGGGAAGCTGTTTTTT. Its protein product is CASSLGETGKLFF.